This entry is about one TCR beta chain. The antigen remains undetermined. The CDR3 sequence is 13 residues long. V shed 5 bases and J 5 bases; nucleotides not matched to a gene: 5. Germline loops: CDR1 SGHNT, CDR2 YYREEE (reference sequence). This sample was included in a study of T cell responses to AZD1222 COVID-19 vaccine. About the research overall: Timing groups of about 4 and about 12 weeks for second doses were pooled.

Repertoires were generated with immunoSEQ multiplex PCR, while TCRdb's copy carries only in-frame clones and drops some. There are roughly 120,000 clones in the sample; roughly 86% occur only once, and around 4.5% lies in the top ten. General study results and limits: In all cases, repertoires were sampled only after the peak T cell response. A reported finding is that nearly half of spike-specific TCRs target unmutated variant regions. Vaccine-associated CD4 TCRs ranged over spike, dominating at 160-218 and 743-854.

The V gene is TRBV5-4, the J gene TRBJ1-1; 8 nucleotides agree with TRBD1. The material sequenced was peripheral blood, taken on day 0 of AZD1222 vaccination. The sequence was collected from an adult in good health. The CDR3 reads CASSLQGGTEAFF. DNA for the CDR3: TGTGCCAGCAGTTTACAGGGGGGGACTGAAGCTTTCTTT.